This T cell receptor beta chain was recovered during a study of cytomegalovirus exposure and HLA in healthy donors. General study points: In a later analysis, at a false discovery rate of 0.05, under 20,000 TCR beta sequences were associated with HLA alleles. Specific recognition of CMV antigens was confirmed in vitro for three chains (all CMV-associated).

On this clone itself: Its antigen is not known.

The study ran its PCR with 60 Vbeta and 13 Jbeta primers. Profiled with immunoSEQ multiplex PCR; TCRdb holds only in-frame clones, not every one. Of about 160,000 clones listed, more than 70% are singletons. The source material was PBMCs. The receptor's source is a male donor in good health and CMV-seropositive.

CDR3 amino acids: CASRGGLAGVVGELFF. The CDR3 nucleotides read TGCGCCAGCAGGGGCGGACTAGCGGGAGTAGTCGGGGAGCTGTTTTTT. This chain uses TRBV5-1 with TRBJ2-2, with 13 bases lining up with TRBD2. V was pared by 5 bases and J by 7 bases, with 8 bases of the junction left unmatched. The CDR3 has 16 amino acids. The germline V gene has CDR1 SGHRS and CDR2 YFSETQ.